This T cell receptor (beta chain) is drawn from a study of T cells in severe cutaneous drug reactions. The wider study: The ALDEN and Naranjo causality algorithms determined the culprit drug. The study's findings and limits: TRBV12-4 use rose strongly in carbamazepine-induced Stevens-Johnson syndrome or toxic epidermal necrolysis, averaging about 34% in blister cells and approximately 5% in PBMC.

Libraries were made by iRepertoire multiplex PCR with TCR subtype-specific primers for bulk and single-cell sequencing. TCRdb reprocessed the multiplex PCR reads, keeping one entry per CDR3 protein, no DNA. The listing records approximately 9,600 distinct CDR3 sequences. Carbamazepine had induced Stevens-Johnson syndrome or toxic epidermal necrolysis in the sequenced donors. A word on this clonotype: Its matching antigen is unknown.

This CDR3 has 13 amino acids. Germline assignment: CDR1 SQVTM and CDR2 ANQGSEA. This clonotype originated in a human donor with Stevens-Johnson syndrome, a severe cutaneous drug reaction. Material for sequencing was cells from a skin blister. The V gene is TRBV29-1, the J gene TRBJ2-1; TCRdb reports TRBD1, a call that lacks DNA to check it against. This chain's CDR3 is CSARRLLGDEQFF.